This TCR beta chain was recovered during a study of T cells in localized non-small cell lung cancer. Some clones are missing from TCRdb's copy, which holds only in-frame ones; the method was immunoSEQ multiplex PCR. The data contain 30,000 to 40,000 clones, 85% to 90% of them singletons. General study points: Only one tumor region was sequenced, so heterogeneity remains possible. There was higher T cell clonality in uninvolved adjacent lung than in tumor, and it was highest there. Elevated circulating T cell density in blood was associated with longer overall survival.

Concerning this clone itself: Its antigen is unknown.

The CDR3 contains 14 residues. V was clipped by 5 bases and J by 4 bases, with 14 bases between them. CDR1 MNHEY and CDR2 SMNVEV come from the germline V gene (reference sequence). This chain links TRBV27 with TRBJ1-2; D is unclear. The sample was peripheral blood, taken before any cancer treatment. The TCR originated in a woman between 35 and 70 years old with stage I lung adenocarcinoma. CDR3 in amino acids: CASSPPSASYGYTF. As DNA, the CDR3 is TGTGCCAGCAGTCCCCCCTCGGCCAGCTATGGCTACACCTTC.